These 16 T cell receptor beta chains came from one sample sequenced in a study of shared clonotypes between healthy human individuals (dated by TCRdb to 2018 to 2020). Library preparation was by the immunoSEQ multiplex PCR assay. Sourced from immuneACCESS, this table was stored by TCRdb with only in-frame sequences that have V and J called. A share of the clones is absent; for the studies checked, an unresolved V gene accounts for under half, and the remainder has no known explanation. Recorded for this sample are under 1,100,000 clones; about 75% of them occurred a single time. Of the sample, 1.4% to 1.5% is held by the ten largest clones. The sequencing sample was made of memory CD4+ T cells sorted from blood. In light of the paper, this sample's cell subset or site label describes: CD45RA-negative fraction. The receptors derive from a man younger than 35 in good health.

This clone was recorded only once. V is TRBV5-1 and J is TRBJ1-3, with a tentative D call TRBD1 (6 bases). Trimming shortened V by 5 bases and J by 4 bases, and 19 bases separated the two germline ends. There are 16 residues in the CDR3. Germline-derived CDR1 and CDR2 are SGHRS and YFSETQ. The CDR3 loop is CASRAGDPKPGNTIYF. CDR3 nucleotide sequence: TGCGCCAGCAGGGCAGGGGATCCTAAACCAGGAAACACCATATATTTT.

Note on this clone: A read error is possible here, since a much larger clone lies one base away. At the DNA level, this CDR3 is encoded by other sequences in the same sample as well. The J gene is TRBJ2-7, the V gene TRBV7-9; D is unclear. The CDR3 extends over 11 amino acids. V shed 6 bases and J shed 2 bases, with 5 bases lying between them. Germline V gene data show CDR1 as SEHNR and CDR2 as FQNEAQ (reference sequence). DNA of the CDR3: TGTGCCAGCAGTTTGACCTACGAGCAGTACTTC. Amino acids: CASSLTYEQYF.

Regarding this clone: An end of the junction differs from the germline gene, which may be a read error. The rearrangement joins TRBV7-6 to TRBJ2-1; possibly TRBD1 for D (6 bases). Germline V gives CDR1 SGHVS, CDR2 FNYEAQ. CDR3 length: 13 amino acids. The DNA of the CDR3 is TGTGCCAGCAGCTTAATGGGGGCCCTACCCTTGCTCTTC. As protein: CASSLMGALPLLF.

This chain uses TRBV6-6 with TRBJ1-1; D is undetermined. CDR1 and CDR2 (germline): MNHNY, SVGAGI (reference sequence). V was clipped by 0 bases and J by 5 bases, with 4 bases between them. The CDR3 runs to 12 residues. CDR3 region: CASSYSMTEAFF. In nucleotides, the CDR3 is TGTGCCAGCAGTTACTCTATGACTGAAGCTTTCTTT.

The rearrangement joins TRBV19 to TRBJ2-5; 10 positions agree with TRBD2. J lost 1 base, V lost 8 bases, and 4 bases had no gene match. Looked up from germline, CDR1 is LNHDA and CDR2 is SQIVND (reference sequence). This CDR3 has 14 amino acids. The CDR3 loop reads CASGSGGSQETQYF. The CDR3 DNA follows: TGTGCCAGTGGTAGCGGGGGGAGCCAAGAGACCCAGTACTTC. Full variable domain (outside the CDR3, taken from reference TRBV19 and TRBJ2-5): DGGITQSPKYLFRKEGQNVTLSCEQNLNHDAMYWYRQDPGQGLRLIYYSQIVNDFQKGDIAEGYSVSREKKESFPLTVTSAQKNPTAFYLCASGSGGSQETQYFGPGTRLLVL.

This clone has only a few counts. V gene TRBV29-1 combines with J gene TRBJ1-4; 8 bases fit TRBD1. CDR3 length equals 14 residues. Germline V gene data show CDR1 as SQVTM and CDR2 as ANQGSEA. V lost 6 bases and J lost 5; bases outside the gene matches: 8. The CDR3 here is CSVLRTGTNEKLFF. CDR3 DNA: TGCAGCGTCCTCAGGACAGGGACGAATGAAAAACTGTTTTTT. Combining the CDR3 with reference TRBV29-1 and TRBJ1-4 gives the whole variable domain SAVISQKPSRDICQRGTSLTIQCQVDSQVTMMFWYRQQPGQSLTLIATANQGSEATYESGFVIDKFPISRPNLTFSTLTVSNMSPEDSSIYLCSVLRTGTNEKLFFGSGTQLSVL.

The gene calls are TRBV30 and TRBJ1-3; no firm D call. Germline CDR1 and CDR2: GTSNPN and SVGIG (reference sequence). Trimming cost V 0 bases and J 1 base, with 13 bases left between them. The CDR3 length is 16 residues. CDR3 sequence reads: CAWSVPLSGSGNTIYF. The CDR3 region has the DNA TGTGCCTGGAGTGTACCTCTGAGCGGGTCTGGAAACACCATATATTTT.

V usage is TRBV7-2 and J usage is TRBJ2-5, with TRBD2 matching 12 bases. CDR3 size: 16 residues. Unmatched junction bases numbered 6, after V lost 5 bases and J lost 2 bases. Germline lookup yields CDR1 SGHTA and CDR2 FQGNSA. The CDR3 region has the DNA TGTGCCAGCAGCCCTCGACTAGCGGGGGTGCAAGAGACCCAGTACTTC. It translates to CASSPRLAGVQETQYF. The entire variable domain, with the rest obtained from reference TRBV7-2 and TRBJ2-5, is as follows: GAGVSQSPSNKVTEKGKDVELRCDPISGHTALYWYRQSLGQGLEFLIYFQGNSAPDKSGLPSDRFSAERTGGSVSTLTIQRTQQEDSAVYLCASSPRLAGVQETQYFGPGTRLLVL.

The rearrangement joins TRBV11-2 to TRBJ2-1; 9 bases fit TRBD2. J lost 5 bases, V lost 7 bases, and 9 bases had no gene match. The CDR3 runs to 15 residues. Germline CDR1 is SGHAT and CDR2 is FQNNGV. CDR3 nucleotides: TGTGCCAGCACCCCCGGGGGCGGGAGGGACAATGAGCAGTTCTTC. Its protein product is CASTPGGGRDNEQFF.

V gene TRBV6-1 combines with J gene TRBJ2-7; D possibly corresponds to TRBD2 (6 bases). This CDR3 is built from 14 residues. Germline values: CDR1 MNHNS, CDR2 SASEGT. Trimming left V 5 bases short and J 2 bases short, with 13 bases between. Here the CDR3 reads CASSRLVEAYEQYF. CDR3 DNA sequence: TGTGCCAGCAGTCGACTAGTTGAGGCCTACGAGCAGTACTTC.

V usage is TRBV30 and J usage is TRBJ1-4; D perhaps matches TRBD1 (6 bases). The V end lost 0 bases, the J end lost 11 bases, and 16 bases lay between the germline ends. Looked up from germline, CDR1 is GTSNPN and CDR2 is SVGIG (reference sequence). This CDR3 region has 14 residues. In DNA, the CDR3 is TGTGCCTGGAGTGTGTTGCTACTCACAGGGAAACTGTTTTTT. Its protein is CAWSVLLLTGKLFF.

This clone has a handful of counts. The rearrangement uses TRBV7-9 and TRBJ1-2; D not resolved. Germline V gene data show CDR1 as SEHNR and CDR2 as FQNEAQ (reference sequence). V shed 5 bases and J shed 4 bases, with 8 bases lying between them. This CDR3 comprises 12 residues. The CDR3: CASSQEPYGYTF. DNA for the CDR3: TGTGCCAGCAGCCAAGAACCCTATGGCTACACCTTC.

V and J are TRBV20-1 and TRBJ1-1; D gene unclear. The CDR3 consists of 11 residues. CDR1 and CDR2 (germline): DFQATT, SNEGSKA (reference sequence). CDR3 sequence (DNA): TGCAGCTCTAGGCAGAACACTGAAGCTTTCTTT. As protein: CSSRQNTEAFF.

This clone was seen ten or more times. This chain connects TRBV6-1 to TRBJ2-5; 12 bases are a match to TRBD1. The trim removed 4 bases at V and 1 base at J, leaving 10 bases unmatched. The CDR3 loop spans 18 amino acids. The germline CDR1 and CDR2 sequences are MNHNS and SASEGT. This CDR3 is CASSVRDRGLISQETQYF. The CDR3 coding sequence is TGTGCCAGCAGTGTTAGGGACAGGGGGCTGATTAGCCAAGAGACCCAGTACTTC.

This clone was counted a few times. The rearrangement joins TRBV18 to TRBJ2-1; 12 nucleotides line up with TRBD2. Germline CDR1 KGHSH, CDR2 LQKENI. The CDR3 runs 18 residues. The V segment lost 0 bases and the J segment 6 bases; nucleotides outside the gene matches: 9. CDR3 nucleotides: TGTGCCAGCTCACCACCCCTAGCGGGAGGGCCGTTTGGCAATGAGCAGTTCTTC. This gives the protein CASSPPLAGGPFGNEQFF.

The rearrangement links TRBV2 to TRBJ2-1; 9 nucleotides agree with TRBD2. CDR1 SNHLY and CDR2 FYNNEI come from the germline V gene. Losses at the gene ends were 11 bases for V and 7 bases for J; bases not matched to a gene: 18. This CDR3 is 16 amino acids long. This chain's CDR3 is CASTLRGAGGGNEQFF. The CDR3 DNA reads TGTGCCTCAACCCTGAGGGGAGCGGGGGGCGGAAATGAGCAGTTCTTC.